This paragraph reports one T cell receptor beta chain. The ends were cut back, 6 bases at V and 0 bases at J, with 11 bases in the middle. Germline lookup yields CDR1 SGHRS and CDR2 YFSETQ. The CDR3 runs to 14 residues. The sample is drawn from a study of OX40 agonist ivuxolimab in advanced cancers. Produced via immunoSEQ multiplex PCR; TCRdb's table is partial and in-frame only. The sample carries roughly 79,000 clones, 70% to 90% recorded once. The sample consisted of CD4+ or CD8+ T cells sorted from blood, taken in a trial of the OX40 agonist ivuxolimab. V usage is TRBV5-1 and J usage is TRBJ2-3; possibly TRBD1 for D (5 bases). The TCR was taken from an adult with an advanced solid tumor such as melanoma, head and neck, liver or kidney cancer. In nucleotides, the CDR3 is TGCGCCAGCACCCGACAGACTAGCACAGATACGCAGTATTTT. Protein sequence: CASTRQTSTDTQYF.